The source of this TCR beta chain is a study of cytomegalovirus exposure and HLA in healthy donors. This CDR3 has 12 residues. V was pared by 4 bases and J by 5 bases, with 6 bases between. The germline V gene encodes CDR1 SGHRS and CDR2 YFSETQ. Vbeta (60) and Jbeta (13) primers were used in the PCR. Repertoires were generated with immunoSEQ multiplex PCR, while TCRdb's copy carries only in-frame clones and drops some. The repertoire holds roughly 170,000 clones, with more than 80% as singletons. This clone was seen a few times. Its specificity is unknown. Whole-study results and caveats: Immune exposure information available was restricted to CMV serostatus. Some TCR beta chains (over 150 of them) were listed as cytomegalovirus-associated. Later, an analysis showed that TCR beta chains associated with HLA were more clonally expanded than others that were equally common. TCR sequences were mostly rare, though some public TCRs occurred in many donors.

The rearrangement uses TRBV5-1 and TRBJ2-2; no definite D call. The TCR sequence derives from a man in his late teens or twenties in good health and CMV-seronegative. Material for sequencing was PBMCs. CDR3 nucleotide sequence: TGCGCCAGCAGCAAGAGGACCGGGGAGCTGTTTTTT. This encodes CASSKRTGELFF.